This TCR beta chain emerged from a study of blood T cell repertoires in COVID-19. Study summary: From T cells, B-cell-depleted T cells, or PBMCs came the material, which was cDNA or gDNA.

This CDR3 region has 13 residues. The V end lost 1 base, the J end lost 2 bases, and 3 bases lay between the germline ends. Germline loops: CDR1 LNHNV, CDR2 YYDKDF (reference sequence). Cohorts were based on clinical histories the participants reported. Methods used by the authors: Amplification of reference gene primers was used by the study to estimate nucleated cell counts. Using immunoSEQ multiplex PCR, the repertoire was profiled, and TCRdb retains in-frame clones only, with some absent. D and trimming come from the DNA, and the V and J calls and clone size come from that table. The sample consists of some 200,000 clones, 81% of them appearing once.

The specimen was PBMCs or T cells enriched from blood (not recorded which). The chain employs TRBV15 and TRBJ1-3; D remains ambiguous. The TCR originated in a woman in her forties or fifties with acute COVID-19. The CDR3: CATSRVTGNTIYF. Here the CDR3 DNA reads TGTGCCACCAGCAGAGTAACTGGAAACACCATATATTTT.